These T cell receptor beta chains were read from a single sample in a study of shared clonotypes between healthy human individuals. Sequencing used immunoSEQ multiplex PCR; TCRdb keeps in-frame clones, though not all of them. The repertoire has 760,000 or so clones, 96% of them found once; the top ten carry less than 0.25%. The sequenced material came from naive CD8+ T cells sorted from blood. These receptors originate from a man younger than 40 in good health. CDR3s include the opening cysteine and the closing phenylalanine or tryptophan. Fields, in order: clone size, V gene, J gene, CDR3 protein. Clone size is not always given. Where it is, it says once, few, many or a class for expanded clones.

size: -; V: TRBV7-8; J: TRBJ2-7; CDR3: CASSLSGGDSYEQYF
size: -; V: TRBV6-1; J: TRBJ1-2; CDR3: CASSAARVGYGYTF
size: once; V: TRBV27; J: TRBJ2-1; CDR3: CASSLSPSGLSYNEQFF
size: -; V: TRBV10-3; J: TRBJ2-7; CDR3: CALRRGMTYEQYF
size: -; V: TRBV27; J: TRBJ2-7; CDR3: CASSSLLQGAYEQYF
size: -; V: TRBV15; J: TRBJ2-2; CDR3: CATSRDAAGVQTGELFF
size: -; V: TRBV6-6; J: TRBJ2-7; CDR3: CASSSTLSAGGDEQYF
size: -; V: TRBV11-2; J: TRBJ2-7; CDR3: CASSLIIGAASSYEQYF
size: -; V: TRBV2; J: TRBJ2-2; CDR3: CASRKQGANTGELFF
size: -; V: TRBV6-6; J: TRBJ2-2; CDR3: CASSYGRTNTGELFF
size: -; V: TRBV27; J: TRBJ2-5; CDR3: CASSLVLAGGQETQYF
size: -; V: TRBV27; J: TRBJ2-7; CDR3: CASSKGTMYEQYF
size: -; V: TRBV15; J: TRBJ2-7; CDR3: CATSREWEGRLYEQYF
size: -; V: TRBV6-6; J: TRBJ1-4; CDR3: CASSYVGFEKLFF
size: -; V: TRBV27; J: TRBJ2-7; CDR3: CASQEIGGLDYEQYF
size: -; V: TRBV29-1; J: TRBJ2-5; CDR3: CSVVLSSGIVRETQYF
size: -; V: TRBV5-4; J: TRBJ1-1; CDR3: CASSSKPNLEAFF
size: -; V: TRBV5-1; J: TRBJ2-2; CDR3: CASSLMRDTGELFF
size: -; V: TRBV9; J: TRBJ2-7; CDR3: CASSVGGTSNYEQYF
size: -; V: TRBV7-9; J: TRBJ2-5; CDR3: CASSLGPGDETQYF
size: -; V: TRBV5-1; J: TRBJ2-3; CDR3: CASSLGILASTDTQYF
size: many; V: TRBV7-8; J: TRBJ2-3; CDR3: CASSLSTDTQYF
size: -; V: TRBV6-5; J: TRBJ1-1; CDR3: CASSGVGIGAFF
size: -; V: TRBV7-9; J: TRBJ2-6; CDR3: CASSLAPVAGANVLTF
size: -; V: TRBV16; J: TRBJ2-1; CDR3: CASSKSQGSSYNEQFF
size: -; V: TRBV18; J: TRBJ2-4; CDR3: CASSKPGLAAGKNIQYF
size: -; V: TRBV5-6; J: TRBJ2-2; CDR3: CASSLGQNTGELFF
size: -; V: TRBV22-1; J: TRBJ2-6; CDR3: CPGRGLSEQSRANVLTF
size: -; V: TRBV2; J: TRBJ2-4; CDR3: CASRIPEGGAKNIQYF
size: -; V: TRBV7-8; J: TRBJ2-3; CDR3: CASSLFRGDTQYF
size: -; V: TRBV5-6; J: TRBJ2-3; CDR3: CASSPGTSVADTQYF
size: -; V: TRBV9; J: TRBJ2-1; CDR3: CASSVGNSGNEQFF
size: -; V: TRBV5-1; J: TRBJ2-6; CDR3: CASSADSGSGANVLTF
size: -; V: TRBV18; J: TRBJ2-1; CDR3: CASSPPGSYNEQFF
size: -; V: TRBV9; J: TRBJ1-1; CDR3: CATPFRAFF
size: -; V: TRBV27; J: TRBJ2-1; CDR3: CASSFGRNSYNEQFF
size: -; V: TRBV4-1; J: TRBJ2-3; CDR3: CASSHKEEAFADTQYF
size: -; V: TRBV5-6; J: TRBJ1-4; CDR3: CASSWGQGDEKLFF
size: -; V: TRBV28; J: TRBJ1-1; CDR3: CASSFRRGRATEAFF
size: -; V: TRBV7-3; J: TRBJ1-1; CDR3: CASMRGVRDMNTEAFF
size: -; V: TRBV6-6; J: TRBJ2-7; CDR3: CASSLLAGGREQYF
size: -; V: TRBV11-2; J: TRBJ2-6; CDR3: CASSLIPFSGANVLTF